Listed here are 17 T cell receptor beta chains from one sample, sequenced in a study of CD8 T cells in Susac syndrome. An input of about 0.5 to 1 ug of RNA was subjected to reverse transcription using random hexamers. Each CDR3 protein gets one entry after TCRdb re-called the immunoSEQ multiplex PCR reads with MiXCR. The sample lists some 150,000 distinct CDR3 sequences, around 96% seen once, with around 0.21% in the top ten. The sequenced material came from CD8+ T cells from PBMCs. These receptors all stem from a human donor with multiple sclerosis.

This chain connects TRBV27 to TRBJ2-1; TRBD1 matches at 7 bases. Trimming took 5 bases from V and 7 from J; bases not matched to a gene: 14. The CDR3 runs to 16 residues. Germline V gene data show CDR1 as MNHEY and CDR2 as SMNVEV (reference sequence). DNA for the CDR3: TGTGCCAGCAGTCCTCGTCCGGGACAGCCTAGGAATGAGCAGTTCTTC. Protein product: CASSPRPGQPRNEQFF.

The chain couples TRBV9 to TRBJ2-6, with D unresolved. The CDR3 is 15 residues long. V lost 0 bases, J lost 1 base, and 5 bases lay in between. Germline assignment: CDR1 SGDLS and CDR2 YYNGEE. CDR3 sequence: CASSVVPSGANVLTF. DNA of the CDR3: TGTGCCAGCAGCGTAGTCCCATCTGGGGCCAACGTCCTGACTTTC.

The V gene is TRBV11-1, the J gene TRBJ2-1, with 7 bases aligning to TRBD1. Germline assignment: CDR1 SGHAT and CDR2 FQDESV (reference sequence). J lost 12 bases, V lost 7 bases, and 6 bases had no gene match. This CDR3 contains 11 residues. CDR3 region: CASKRGDRQFF. The CDR3 region has the DNA TGTGCCAGCAAGCGAGGGGACAGGCAGTTCTTC.

The chain uses TRBV12-3 or TRBV12-4 and TRBJ1-5; D call uncertain. V dropped 1 base and J dropped 4 bases, with 8 bases sitting between them. The CDR3 has 14 residues. The DNA of the CDR3 is TGTGCCAGCAGTTTAGTCGGGGAAAATCAGCCCCAGCATTTT. It codes for CASSLVGENQPQHF.

V usage is TRBV3-1 and J usage is TRBJ1-2; D uncertain. Germline CDR1 is LGHDT and CDR2 is YNNKEL (reference sequence). V lost 2 bases and J lost 0, with 13 bases in between. CDR3 length: 16 amino acids. The DNA for the CDR3 is TGTGCCAGCAGCCAACACCCTAGGGCCTCTAACTATGGCTACACCTTC. As protein: CASSQHPRASNYGYTF.

This clonotype was picked up one time. The chain couples TRBV7-2 to TRBJ2-5, with 11 bases fitting TRBD1. CDR3 length equals 15 residues. J was trimmed by 5 bases and V by 5 bases; bases with no gene match: 7. The germline V gene encodes CDR1 SGHTA and CDR2 FQGNSA. CDR3 protein: CASSQYGQGAETQYF. In DNA form, the CDR3 reads TGTGCCAGCAGCCAATACGGACAGGGGGCGGAGACCCAGTACTTC.

The chain has TRBV29-1 and TRBJ2-7, with a tentative D call TRBD1 (6 bases). Germline CDR1 and CDR2: SQVTM and ANQGSEA. With 2 bases removed from V and 3 bases from J, the gap between germline ends came to 14 bases. This CDR3 region has 14 residues. CDR3 region: CSVEWAGRGYEQYF. The DNA of the CDR3 is TGCAGCGTTGAATGGGCGGGCAGGGGCTACGAGCAGTACTTC.

The chain carries TRBV11-1 and TRBJ1-1; 7 bases are a match to TRBD1. V dropped 2 bases and J dropped 0; count of bases not matched to a gene: 12. Germline CDR1 SGHAT, CDR2 FQDESV (reference sequence). This CDR3 region has 18 residues. The CDR3: CASSLRWWDSDLNTEAFF. DNA of the CDR3: TGTGCCAGCAGCTTACGGTGGTGGGACAGCGACTTGAACACTGAAGCTTTCTTT.

In nucleotides, the CDR3 is TGCAGTGCCAGCGGAGGCAGGGGGGCCTACGAGCAGTACTTC. It is translated as CSASGGRGAYEQYF. The rearrangement uses TRBV20-1 and TRBJ2-7, with D tentatively TRBD1 (7 bases). Germline CDR1 reads DFQATT; CDR2 reads SNEGSKA (reference sequence). This CDR3 has 14 amino acids. Trimming took off 6 bases at V and 2 bases at J, with 17 bases between the two ends.

The chain carries TRBV9 and TRBJ2-2; D is undetermined. Germline V lookup: CDR1 SGDLS, CDR2 YYNGEE. With 4 bases removed from V and 6 bases from J, the gap between germline ends came to 7 bases. This CDR3 has 12 residues. CDR3 region: CASSPPSGELFF. CDR3 nucleotides: TGTGCCAGCAGCCCCCCCTCCGGGGAGCTGTTTTTT.

The chain carries TRBV7-9 and TRBJ2-7, with 11 bases identical to TRBD1. V lost 8 bases to trimming and J lost 5 bases; unmatched junction nucleotides: 2. Looked up from germline, CDR1 is SEHNR and CDR2 is FQNEAQ (reference sequence). The CDR3 extends over 12 amino acids. For the CDR3, the DNA is TGTGCCAGCCGGACAGGGGGCAACGAGCAGTACTTC. Translating it yields CASRTGGNEQYF.

The rearrangement uses TRBV9 and TRBJ2-7; TRBD2 agrees at 8 bases. The CDR3 loop spans 15 amino acids. The ends lost 3 bases at V and 4 bases at J; junction bases unmatched: 9. The germline V gene encodes CDR1 SGDLS and CDR2 YYNGEE. CDR3 region: CASSAEAGVRYEQYF. Written as DNA, the CDR3 is TGTGCCAGCAGCGCTGAAGCGGGGGTCCGGTACGAGCAGTACTTC.

The sample holds one count of this clonotype. The chain is built from TRBV4-1 and TRBJ1-6; TRBD1 matches at 8 bases. The CDR3 loop spans 14 amino acids. J lost 9 bases, V lost 1 base, and 2 bases had no gene match. The V gene's germline CDR1 is MGHRA and CDR2 YSYEKL. CDR3 sequence (DNA): TGCGCCAGCAGCCAAGGGACAGGGATTTCACCCCTCCACTTT. Amino acid sequence: CASSQGTGISPLHF.

The chain has TRBV29-1 and TRBJ1-2; D unresolved. Trimming removed 4 bases at V and 4 bases at J, with 7 bases between. The CDR3 has 11 amino acids. Germline CDR1 is SQVTM and CDR2 is ANQGSEA. The CDR3 loop is CSVASSYGYTF. CDR3 bases: TGCAGCGTTGCGAGCTCCTATGGCTACACCTTC.

The count of this clonotype is one. The rearrangement uses TRBV3-1 and TRBJ2-7, with D perhaps TRBD2 (5 bases). Germline V gene data show CDR1 as LGHDT and CDR2 as YNNKEL (reference sequence). The CDR3 is 16 amino acids. The V gene lost 0 bases and the J gene lost 3 bases, with 15 bases spanning the gap. CDR3 residues: CASSQDPGEGSYEQYF. CDR3 nucleotides: TGTGCCAGCAGCCAAGATCCCGGTGAGGGTAGCTACGAGCAGTACTTC.

The chain employs TRBV5-4 and TRBJ2-1; TRBD1 or TRBD2 may be the D gene (5 bases each). Germline V gene lookup returns CDR1 SGHNT and CDR2 YYREEE (reference sequence). V was clipped by 7 bases and J by 1 base, with 9 bases between them. The CDR3 sequence is 13 residues long. The CDR3 region has the DNA TGTGCCAGCGCTGAGGGGTCCTACAATGAGCAGTTCTTC. Protein sequence: CASAEGSYNEQFF.

The chain combines TRBV18 with TRBJ2-5; D unresolved. V was pared by 0 bases and J by 1 base, with 9 bases between. The germline CDR1 and CDR2 sequences are KGHSH and LQKENI. The CDR3 has 15 residues. DNA of the CDR3: TGTGCCAGCTCACCACCCAGTGAAAGCCAAGAGACCCAGTACTTC. This sequence encodes CASSPPSESQETQYF.